This TCR beta chain was recovered during a study of tumor and adjacent non-tumor tissue in lung cancer. Study background: Patients were aged roughly 31 to 76, 10 men and about five women, stage I to III.

Germline loops: CDR1 SGHAT, CDR2 FQNNGV. Trimming at V came to 5 bases and at J to 4 bases, leaving 1 base not matched to a gene. The CDR3 has 13 residues. Three rounds of nested PCR, following a modified ARM-PCR protocol, produced the TCRbeta library. One entry per CDR3 protein, called by TCRdb with MiXCR from the multiplex PCR reads. This table holds about 67,000 distinct CDR3 sequences, approximately 73% found once. In this sample, this clonotype turned up a few times. Its target is unknown. Notes on the study in general: Compared with tumor, normal lung showed significantly lower TCR diversity.

The template was RNA from unsorted bulk tissue. This non-tumor lung sample came from over 3 cm beyond the tumor edge. Donors were chemotherapy-naive, newly diagnosed lung cancer surgical patients in China, August–late 2014. The TCR originated in a man between 60 and 75 years old with non-small cell lung cancer. The specimen was distant non-tumor lung tissue. The chain carries TRBV11-2 and TRBJ1-5; 8 bases map to TRBD1. CDR3 loop: CASSRQGNQPQHF. CDR3 sequence (DNA): TGTGCCAGCAGCCGACAGGGGAATCAGCCCCAGCATTTT.